This T cell receptor (beta chain) stems from a study of robustness of blood B and T cell sequencing listed by TCRdb under 2018. For context, the study as a whole: The study was designed to determine how much peripheral blood is required to reliably characterize an individual's TCRbeta and IgG repertoires. As technical replicates, two replicate TCRbeta cDNA libraries were made from one shared RNA pool taken from a single 10 ml draw. In each of the 10 or so independently drawn blood samples, TCRbeta and IgG repertoires were quantified.

Notes on this clonotype: Its antigen target is currently unknown. No base quality information exists; no much larger clone differs at one position.

Spanning cysteine to phenylalanine, the CDR3 consists of 13 amino acids. Left in the record is the CDR3 DNA by itself, 39 bases read in frame from the first base. The germline V gene supplies CDR1 KGHDR and CDR2 SFDVKD. V loses 9 bases at its end and J loses 1 base; junction bases beyond the gene matches: 2. The investigation overall reported the following: Across technical replicate libraries, around 95% of the top 10,000 TCRbeta clonotypes in one library were also found in the other. Pooling tubes did not make the overlap of rare TCRbeta clonotypes any better, which implies that much larger blood volumes would be needed to capture those rare clonotypes. The TCRbeta rarefaction curves did not fully level off, which suggests either under-sequencing or many low-abundance clonotypes. Evidence of cross-contamination, likely from batch processing, showed up in one pair of TCRbeta libraries, so the UMI-sequence pairs shared by that pair of libraries were removed. Immediate fractionation was required for EDTA tubes, so the use of EDTA tubes in multi-site collections was limited. Every single 10 ml sample contained the 1,000 most abundant TCRbeta clonotypes from the pooled draws. Coverage of the top 10,000 TCRbeta clonotypes approached saturation when 3 or 4 tubes (roughly 28-40 ml blood) were combined.

TCRbeta repertoires were measured from mRNA instead of genomic DNA, an approach that captures expressed receptors. Buffy coat leukocytes were collected into Trizol, and RNA was extracted with the Direct-zol RNA MiniPrep Plus kit without cell sorting. To separate plasma, buffy coat and red blood cells, EDTA blood tubes were immediately centrifuged at 4 degrees C. The library relied on PCR. For sequencing, an Illumina MiSeq was employed. SMARTScribe reverse transcriptase and a 5' template-switch oligo, by which a universal priming site was added, were used for cDNA synthesis. A 12-nucleotide random unique molecular identifier (UMI) was carried by the template-switch oligo, and each cDNA molecule was tagged with this UMI. During reverse transcription, TCRbeta transcripts were targeted using chain-specific reverse primers. Uracil DNA glycosylase treatment was used to remove residual template-switch adapters, and a Qiagen MinElute kit was used to purify the cDNA. For the first PCR, KAPA HiFi HotStart ReadyMix was used for approximately 25 cycles, with amplification split across four 50 ul reactions containing step-out primers. Before further amplification, first-round PCR products were gel-purified. Illumina Nextera adapters were attached in a second PCR of around 8 cycles, and the libraries were then purified and pooled. A 50-nucleotide 5' read captured the UMI barcode for each TCRbeta molecule. As for how the authors treated the data: Using the MIGEC toolkit, reads were grouped by UMI into consensus reads. Forward and reverse consensus reads were merged with PEAR to produce final reads. Identical UMI-sequence pairs found in more than one library were treated as cross-sample contamination and removed by a custom decontamination script. MIGMAP, a wrapper around IgBLAST, was used to carry out V(D)J assignment and CDR3 extraction. TCR clonotypes were defined by identical V gene, J gene and CDR3 amino acid sequence; CDR1 and CDR2 were not sequenced. TCRdb reprocessed the public reads (quality trimming at Q25 with fastp, clone calling with MiXCR) and kept in-frame beta chains. Entries that share a CDR3 protein sequence are merged under the most common genes and DNA. In this record, the V and J calls reflect TCRdb's handling and not the investigators' own analysis. This sample lists 1,000 to 1,500 distinct CDR3 sequences; approximately 70% were detected once. The ten largest clones represent 30% to 40% of the sample.

Source material: peripheral blood. This TCR was sampled from a human donor in good health. The chain uses TRBV24-1 and TRBJ2-7, and 10 bases in between align with TRBD1. In nucleotides, the sequence is TGTGCCACCGGGACAGGGGTTTCCTACGAGCAGTACTTC. It codes for CATGTGVSYEQYF.